This TCR beta chain was profiled in a study of siplizumab effects on memory and regulatory T cells. Unstimulated naive, memory, effector memory and TEMRA subsets were subjected to sequencing in three donor pairs. Measured with immunoSEQ multiplex PCR; TCRdb has only the in-frame clones, and not every one. The sample consists of roughly 100,000 clones, roughly 96% of them appearing once. A note on this clone: Its antigen is unknown.

Study-wide points: Siplizumab, the agent tested, significantly reduced alloreactive sequences traceable to unstimulated CD4+ memory cells. Naive T cells appeared more diverse than memory cells and seemed to be major alloresponse contributors. There was no confirmation of the suppressive function of proliferating Tregs from siplizumab cultures.

Source material: naive CD4+ T cells sorted from blood. The TCR originated in a human donor in good health.

The CDR3 nucleotides read TGCGCCAGCAGCCTAACACCGGGACAGGGTACCGGGGAGCTGTTTTTT. Translating it yields CASSLTPGQGTGELFF. The chain couples TRBV5-1 to TRBJ2-2; 9 bases are a match to TRBD1. CDR3 length: 16 amino acids. Losses at the gene ends were 4 bases for V and 5 bases for J; bases not matched to a gene: 9. CDR1 SGHRS and CDR2 YFSETQ come from the germline V gene.